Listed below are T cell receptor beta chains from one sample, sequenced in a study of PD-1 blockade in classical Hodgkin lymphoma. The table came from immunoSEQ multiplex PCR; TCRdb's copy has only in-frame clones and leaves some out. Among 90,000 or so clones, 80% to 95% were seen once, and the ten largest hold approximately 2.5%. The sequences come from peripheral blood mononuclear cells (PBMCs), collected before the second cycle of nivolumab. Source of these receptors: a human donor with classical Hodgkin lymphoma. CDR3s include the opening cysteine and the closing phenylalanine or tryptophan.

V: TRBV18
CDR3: CASSPPDRANYGYTF

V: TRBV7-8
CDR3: CASSPGIETQYF

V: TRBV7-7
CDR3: CASSFSLAGGSNEQFF

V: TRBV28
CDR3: CASRPRIADHYTQYF

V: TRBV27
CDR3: CASSLSLGLASPRGTQYF

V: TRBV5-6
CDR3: CASSLLTNEQFF

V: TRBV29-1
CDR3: CSVDYPPGTGVLNTEAFF

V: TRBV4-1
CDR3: CASSQGLAGVRYNEQFF

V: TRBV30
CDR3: CAWNSRGLSYEQYF

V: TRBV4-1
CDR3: CASSQGYGAGQPQHF

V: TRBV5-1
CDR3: CASSLDPGGLGDTQYF

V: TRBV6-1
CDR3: CASSLDRAGNTIYF

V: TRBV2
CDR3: CASSLRTGDNYGYTF

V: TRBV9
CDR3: CASSAGNQPVHGYTF

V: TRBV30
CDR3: CASDPGLTTDTQYF

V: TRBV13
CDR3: CASSLSRASGGSTDTQYF

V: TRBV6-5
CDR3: CASTDFSSGTYEQYF

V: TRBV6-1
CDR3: CASRIDKASYEQYF

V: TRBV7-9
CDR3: CASSLSLAVFIEQFF

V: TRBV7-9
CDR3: CASSLGTGSFWGGEQYF

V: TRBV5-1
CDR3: CASSLNREVYEQYF

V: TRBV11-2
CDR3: CASSFLGSGSTDTQYF

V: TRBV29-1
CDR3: CSVAYGVVFRYEQYF

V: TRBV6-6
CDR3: CASTLTGRSFPGELFF

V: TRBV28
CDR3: CASSLSSSGFSNQPQHF

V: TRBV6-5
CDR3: CASNRESSTAGEQYF

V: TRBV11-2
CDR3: CASSLTGSGSQTYEQYF

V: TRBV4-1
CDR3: CASSQLGQGIQETQYF

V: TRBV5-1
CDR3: CASSLAAGRGATNEKLFF

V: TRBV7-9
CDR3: CASSLASKGDTQYF

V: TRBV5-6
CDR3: CASSLDNQPQHF

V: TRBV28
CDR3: CASHGPSLDEQFF

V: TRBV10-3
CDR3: CAISEVFDSPEQYF

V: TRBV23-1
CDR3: CASSPLPGQALSGSSTDTQYF

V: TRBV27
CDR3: CASRSLRDRDDIQYF

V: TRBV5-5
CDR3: CASSLDVLAGEQFF

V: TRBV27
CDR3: CASSLGKRGSPTEAFF

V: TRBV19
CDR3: CATKSGSYNEQFF

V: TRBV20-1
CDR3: CSAVGHGYTF

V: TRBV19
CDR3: CATAKGRSYSNQPQHF

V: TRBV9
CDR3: CASSVEGTPQGKFF

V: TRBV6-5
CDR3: CASRQGATNQPQHF

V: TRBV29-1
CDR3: CSVEEGVNEQFF

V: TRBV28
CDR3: CASRAGGAYEQYF

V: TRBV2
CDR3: CASQGTEAFF

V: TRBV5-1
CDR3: CASSLERATQYF

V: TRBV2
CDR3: CASSPPHDRAYEQYF

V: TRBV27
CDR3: CASSEEGEPQHF

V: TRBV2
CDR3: CASSVPGRIGYATNEKLFF

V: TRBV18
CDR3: CASSPTSGRAYEQYF

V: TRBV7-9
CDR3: CASGMRSDTQYF

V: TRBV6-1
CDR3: CATLDRSNTGELFF

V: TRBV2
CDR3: CASSLPSVAGGPKNIQYF